This TCR beta chain was identified in a study of CXCR3-negative and CXCR3-positive naive CD8 T cells. On this clonotype: Its matching antigen is unknown.

Notes on the study in general: High diversity, comparable across both naive subsets, contrasted with much lower diversity in memory CD8+ cells. Cryopreserved PBMCs had partly decreased CXCR3 expression; fresh PBMCs were used in most assays. TRBV-TRBJ usage was alike in naive CXCR3-negative and CXCR3-positive cells but differed in memory cells. Against CXCR3-negative naive cells, CXCR3-positive naive cells showed more hydrophobic TRB CDR3s.

Via 5' RACE with UMI labels, TRB cDNA libraries were prepared. From the 5' RACE reads, TCRdb lists one entry per CDR3 protein and no DNA. The sample's table shows more than 70,000 distinct CDR3 sequences. This CDR3 is built from 16 residues. Germline V gives CDR1 SGHRS, CDR2 YFSETQ. Input material: naive CXCR3+ CD8+ T cells from blood. Subset meaning: CD45RO-CCR7+CD27+CD95- naive CD8+ T cells expressing CXCR3 (TNR3+). This sequence was found in a human donor in good health. Some clones in this sample may be carry-over from other donors' samples. This rearrangement joins TRBV5-1 to TRBJ2-3. This chain's CDR3 is CASSHWSDRGTDTQYF. The whole variable domain, remainder taken from reference TRBV5-1 and TRBJ2-3, is KAGVTQTPRYLIKTRGQQVTLSCSPISGHRSVSWYQQTPGQGLQFLFEYFSETQRNKGNFPGRFSGRQFSNSRSEMNVSTLELGDSALYLCASSHWSDRGTDTQYFGPGTRLTVL.